These T cell receptor beta chains were read from a single sample in a study of blood T cell repertoires in COVID-19. The repertoire was sequenced with immunoSEQ multiplex PCR; TCRdb's copy has only in-frame clones and lacks some. The profile shows about 76,000 clones, around 75% of them singletons. The sequenced sample consisted of peripheral blood. These receptors were collected from a man between 65 and 85 years old with acute or convalescent COVID-19. Each CDR3 is given with its conserved first and last residue. Each record gives: V gene, J gene, CDR3 protein.

v_call: TRBV28; j_call: TRBJ2-1; cdr3_aa: CASSARGNEQFF
v_call: TRBV4-1; j_call: TRBJ1-6; cdr3_aa: CASSQEGRRGNSPLHF
v_call: TRBV5-5; j_call: TRBJ2-7; cdr3_aa: CASSLTGPTSGSYEQYF
v_call: TRBV5-1; j_call: TRBJ1-1; cdr3_aa: CASSSQVGGETEAFF
v_call: TRBV28; j_call: TRBJ1-5; cdr3_aa: CASSFVRGQALDQPQHF
v_call: TRBV7-2; j_call: TRBJ2-2; cdr3_aa: CASSLGGSIGELFF
v_call: TRBV7-9; j_call: TRBJ2-3; cdr3_aa: CASSLAGRTDTQYF
v_call: TRBV28; j_call: TRBJ2-1; cdr3_aa: CASSSASGDYNEQFF
v_call: TRBV19; j_call: TRBJ2-7; cdr3_aa: CASSEGTGAYEQYF
v_call: TRBV20-1; j_call: TRBJ2-7; cdr3_aa: CSASGWDIYEQYF
v_call: TRBV6-6; j_call: TRBJ2-3; cdr3_aa: CASSGTSGAQDTQYF
v_call: TRBV19; j_call: TRBJ1-1; cdr3_aa: CASSMWETGTDTEAFF
v_call: TRBV5-4; j_call: TRBJ2-5; cdr3_aa: CASGGTGTEETQYF
v_call: TRBV3-1/TRBV3-2; j_call: TRBJ2-7; cdr3_aa: CASSQGPGGYEQYF
v_call: TRBV12-3/TRBV12-4; j_call: TRBJ2-7; cdr3_aa: CASSSLGMGEQYF
v_call: TRBV6-1; j_call: TRBJ1-2; cdr3_aa: CASSELSNGYGYTF
v_call: TRBV9; j_call: TRBJ1-3; cdr3_aa: CASSGGQAGATIYF
v_call: TRBV20-1; j_call: TRBJ2-1; cdr3_aa: CSATDRDERFF
v_call: TRBV19; j_call: TRBJ2-1; cdr3_aa: CASSRGGRFDEQFF
v_call: TRBV29-1; j_call: TRBJ2-6; cdr3_aa: CSVEDPVAGANVLTF
v_call: TRBV20-1; j_call: TRBJ1-6; cdr3_aa: CSAIQGPPLHF
v_call: TRBV4-1; j_call: TRBJ2-3; cdr3_aa: CASSQVGLQADTQYF
v_call: TRBV7-9; j_call: TRBJ1-4; cdr3_aa: CASSLVGTGGEKLFF
v_call: TRBV25-1; j_call: TRBJ2-7; cdr3_aa: CASSAAGGVYEQYF
v_call: TRBV13; j_call: TRBJ2-6; cdr3_aa: CASSVRGSGANVLTF
v_call: TRBV6-1; j_call: TRBJ2-3; cdr3_aa: CASSEVRTGPSTDTQYF
v_call: TRBV7-3; j_call: TRBJ1-5; cdr3_aa: CASSLNYTIRDSRPYSNQPQHF
v_call: TRBV11-2; j_call: TRBJ2-1; cdr3_aa: CASTTHYNEQFF
v_call: TRBV5-8; j_call: TRBJ2-5; cdr3_aa: CASSLQRLAGEETQYF
v_call: TRBV19; j_call: TRBJ1-1; cdr3_aa: CASSKWDTNTEAFF
v_call: TRBV28; j_call: TRBJ2-5; cdr3_aa: CASSSLAGETQYF
v_call: TRBV28; j_call: TRBJ1-2; cdr3_aa: CASSPPGQTNYGYTF
v_call: TRBV6-5; j_call: TRBJ1-2; cdr3_aa: CASRAPTGLNYGYTF
v_call: TRBV2; j_call: TRBJ1-4; cdr3_aa: CASSLRDRWDEKLFF